The 15 T cell receptor beta chains in this list originate from one sample, sequenced in a study of shared T cell receptors in the human thymus. Data came from immunoSEQ multiplex PCR; TCRdb stores just in-frame clones and leaves some out. The sample consists of hundreds of thousands of clones, over 75% of them appearing once. In addition, the sample was reused for a study of human thymus T cells.

The sequencing sample was made of thymocytes. These TCRs come from a boy under two years old with a congenital heart defect.

The V call is TRBV9, the J call TRBJ2-7; 9 positions agree with TRBD1. V gave up 2 bases and J gave up 3 bases; unmatched junction bases: 15. CDR3 length: 18 residues. Germline CDR1 reads SGDLS; CDR2 reads YYNGEE. CDR3 region: CASSVGGQGTSGDYEQYF. As DNA, the CDR3 is TGTGCCAGCAGCGTTGGGGGACAGGGTACGTCGGGGGACTACGAGCAGTACTTC.

The chain has TRBV28 and TRBJ2-7; D unresolved. This CDR3 is 13 amino acids long. V lost 8 bases and J lost 2, with 13 bases in between. Germline V gene sequence: CDR1 MDHEN, CDR2 SYDVKM. Here the CDR3 DNA reads TGTGCCAGCGCTGGGCCAGTAACCTACGAGCAGTACTTC. Protein sequence: CASAGPVTYEQYF. The full variable domain, in which reference TRBV28 and TRBJ2-7 provide the parts outside the CDR3, is DVKVTQSSRYLVKRTGEKVFLECVQDMDHENMFWYRQDPGLGLRLIYFSYDVKMKEKGDIPEGYSVSREKKERFSLILESASTNQTSMYLCASAGPVTYEQYFGPGTRLTVT.

This clone was observed a few times. The chain has TRBV10-2 and TRBJ2-7; D gene uncertain. This CDR3 region has 15 residues. In germline, CDR1 is WSHSY, CDR2 SAAADI. V dropped 0 bases and J dropped 2 bases, with 11 bases sitting between them. CDR3 loop: CASSESMQRTYEQYF. CDR3 DNA sequence: TGCGCCAGCAGTGAGTCTATGCAGCGTACCTACGAGCAGTACTTC.

The CDR3 protein is CASSPLAESYEQYF. DNA for the CDR3: TGTGCCAGCAGCCCCCTAGCGGAGAGCTACGAGCAGTACTTC. The chain employs TRBV9 and TRBJ2-7; 7 nucleotides align to TRBD2. V shed 4 bases, J shed 3 bases, and the junction held 7 bases outside the gene matches. Germline V gene lookup returns CDR1 SGDLS and CDR2 YYNGEE. CDR3 length: 14 amino acids.

This clone was counted once. The chain's CDR3 is CASSFMGGQGSGNTIYF. In DNA, the CDR3 is TGTGCCAGCAGTTTTATGGGTGGACAGGGATCTGGAAACACCATATATTTT. This rearrangement joins TRBV28 to TRBJ1-3, with 8 nucleotides matching TRBD1. CDR1 MDHEN and CDR2 SYDVKM come from the germline V gene. V shed 3 bases, J shed 1 base, and the junction held 8 bases outside the gene matches. CDR3 length equals 17 residues.

The chain couples TRBV10-3 to TRBJ2-7, with a weak D call TRBD2 (6 bases). V lost 2 bases and J lost 3, with 8 bases in between. The CDR3 has 13 residues. From germline, CDR1 is ENHRY and CDR2 SYGVKD. The CDR3 bases are TGTGCCATCAGTGAGCCGGGGGACTACGAGCAGTACTTC. Translated: CAISEPGDYEQYF.

This clone has only one observation. Within the sample, other DNA sequences also encode this same CDR3. The chain links TRBV5-4 to TRBJ2-7; 10 bases agree with TRBD1. This CDR3 region has 14 residues. Germline V CDR1 and CDR2: SGHNT, YYREEE (reference sequence). The J segment lost 4 bases and the V segment lost 3 bases, leaving 4 bases of the junction unmatched. The DNA for the CDR3 is TGTGCCAGCAGCTCGGGGACAGGGGTGTACGAGCAGTACTTC. It codes for CASSSGTGVYEQYF.

The chain couples TRBV7-2 to TRBJ2-1, with 10 bases matching TRBD2. J was trimmed by 0 bases and V by 5 bases; bases with no gene match: 7. Germline lookup yields CDR1 SGHTA and CDR2 FQGNSA. This CDR3 has 17 amino acids. DNA for the CDR3: TGTGCCAGCAGCCCCGAGCAGCGGGAGGGCTCCTACAATGAGCAGTTCTTC. Protein sequence: CASSPEQREGSYNEQFF.

This sequence joins TRBV7-8 and TRBJ2-1; 7 bases agree with TRBD2. Unmatched junction bases numbered 8, after V lost 6 bases and J lost 0 bases. CDR3 length equals 16 residues. Germline CDR1 SGHVS, CDR2 FQNEAQ. The CDR3 sequence is CASSFKRESSYNEQFF. In DNA form, the CDR3 reads TGTGCCAGCAGTTTCAAGCGGGAAAGCTCCTACAATGAGCAGTTCTTC.

The genes are TRBV12-5 and TRBJ2-7; 9 bases fit TRBD2. The CDR3 runs 15 residues. V trimming: 1 base; J trimming: 2 bases; junction bases outside the gene matches: 3. Germline V lookup: CDR1 LGHNT, CDR2 FRNRAP. The CDR3 bases are TGTGCTAGTGGTTTGGGCGGGAGGGTACCCTACGAGCAGTACTTC. It codes for CASGLGGRVPYEQYF.

The gene calls are TRBV4-3 and TRBJ1-4, with no clear D. Germline V gene sequence: CDR1 LGHNA, CDR2 YSLEER. This CDR3 contains 18 residues. Trimming took 4 bases from V and 6 from J, leaving 24 bases between them. DNA for the CDR3: TGCGCCAGCAGCCCCTCCCCCGAACGGGGAGGCGGTGATGAAAAACTGTTTTTT. Its translation is CASSPSPERGGGDEKLFF.

The chain uses TRBV11-2 and TRBJ2-2; 8 nucleotides agree with TRBD1. The CDR3 sequence is 16 residues long. The V segment lost 5 bases and the J segment 1 base; nucleotides outside the gene matches: 6. CDR1 SGHAT and CDR2 FQNNGV come from the germline V gene. CDR3 in DNA: TGTGCCAGCAGCCCCAGGGGGCCGAGGAACACCGGGGAGCTGTTTTTT. Protein: CASSPRGPRNTGELFF.

This clone was detected only once. V usage is TRBV4-2 and J usage is TRBJ2-7, with D possibly matching TRBD2 (6 bases). CDR1 is LGHNA and CDR2 is YNFKEQ in the germline V gene. The V end was cut by 4 bases, the J end by 0 bases, with 13 bases between. This CDR3 is built from 15 residues. CDR3 in amino acids: CASSPGGTISYEQYF. The DNA for the CDR3 is TGTGCCAGCAGCCCCGGGGGAACTATCTCCTACGAGCAGTACTTC.

The CDR3 loop is CASSFPRLAYEQYF. The CDR3 DNA reads as TGTGCCAGCAGTTTTCCCCGGCTAGCCTACGAGCAGTACTTC. The chain uses TRBV28 and TRBJ2-7; no clear D gene. Trimming pared 3 bases from V and 2 bases from J, leaving 11 bases between. This CDR3 spans 14 amino acids. The germline CDR1 and CDR2 sequences are MDHEN and SYDVKM.

J is TRBJ2-1 and V is TRBV5-1; 10 positions agree with TRBD2. The CDR3 is 16 amino acids. V lost 2 bases to trimming and J lost 7 bases; unmatched junction nucleotides: 9. The V gene's germline CDR1 is SGHRS and CDR2 YFSETQ. CDR3 nucleotide sequence: TGCGCCAGCAGCTTCCGAGCGGGAGGGCCGCCGAATGAGCAGTTCTTC. This gives the protein CASSFRAGGPPNEQFF.